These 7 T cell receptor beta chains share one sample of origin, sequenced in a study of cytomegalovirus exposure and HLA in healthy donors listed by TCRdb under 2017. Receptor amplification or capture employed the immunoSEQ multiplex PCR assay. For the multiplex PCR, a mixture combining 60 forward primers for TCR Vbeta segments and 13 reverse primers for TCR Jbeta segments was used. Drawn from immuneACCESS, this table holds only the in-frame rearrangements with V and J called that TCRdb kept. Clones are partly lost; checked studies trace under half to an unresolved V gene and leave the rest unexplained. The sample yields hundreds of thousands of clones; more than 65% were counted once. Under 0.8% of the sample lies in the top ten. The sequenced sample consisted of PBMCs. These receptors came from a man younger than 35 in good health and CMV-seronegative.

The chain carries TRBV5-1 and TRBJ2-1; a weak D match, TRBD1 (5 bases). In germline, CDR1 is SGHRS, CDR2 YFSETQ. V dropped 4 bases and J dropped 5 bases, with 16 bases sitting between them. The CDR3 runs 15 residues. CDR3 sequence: CASSAARGMDNEQFF. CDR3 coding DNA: TGCGCCAGCAGCGCTGCTAGGGGCATGGACAATGAGCAGTTCTTC.

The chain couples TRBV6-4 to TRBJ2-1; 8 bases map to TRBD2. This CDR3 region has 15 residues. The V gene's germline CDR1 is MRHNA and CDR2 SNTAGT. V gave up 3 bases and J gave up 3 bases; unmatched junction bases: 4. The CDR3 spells CASSDGLADYNEQFF. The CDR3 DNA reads TGTGCCAGCAGTGATGGACTAGCTGACTACAATGAGCAGTTCTTC.

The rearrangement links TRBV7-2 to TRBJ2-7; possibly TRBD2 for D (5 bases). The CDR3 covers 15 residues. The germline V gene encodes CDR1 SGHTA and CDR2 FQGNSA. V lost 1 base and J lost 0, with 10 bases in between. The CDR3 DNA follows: TGTGCCAGCAGCTTAGGCATGGCGGGCTCCTACGAGCAGTACTTC. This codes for CASSLGMAGSYEQYF.

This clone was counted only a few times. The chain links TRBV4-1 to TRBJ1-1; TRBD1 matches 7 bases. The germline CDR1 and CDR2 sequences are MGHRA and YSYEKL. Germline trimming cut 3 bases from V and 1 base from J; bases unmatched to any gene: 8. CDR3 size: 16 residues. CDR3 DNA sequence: TGCGCCAGCAGCCAGCCCCGACAGGGAGGGAACACTGAAGCTTTCTTT. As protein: CASSQPRQGGNTEAFF.

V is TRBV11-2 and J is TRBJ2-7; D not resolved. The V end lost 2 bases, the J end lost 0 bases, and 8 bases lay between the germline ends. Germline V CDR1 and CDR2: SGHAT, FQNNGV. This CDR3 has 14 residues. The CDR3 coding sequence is TGTGCCAGCAGCTTAACGGTGTACTCCTACGAGCAGTACTTC. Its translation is CASSLTVYSYEQYF.

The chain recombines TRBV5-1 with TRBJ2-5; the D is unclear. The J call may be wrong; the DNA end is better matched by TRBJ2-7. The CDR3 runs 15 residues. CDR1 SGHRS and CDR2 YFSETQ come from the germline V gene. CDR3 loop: CASSSEGNSGYEQYF. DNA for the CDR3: TGCGCCAGCAGCTCCGAAGGAAATTCAGGTTACGAGCAGTACTTC.

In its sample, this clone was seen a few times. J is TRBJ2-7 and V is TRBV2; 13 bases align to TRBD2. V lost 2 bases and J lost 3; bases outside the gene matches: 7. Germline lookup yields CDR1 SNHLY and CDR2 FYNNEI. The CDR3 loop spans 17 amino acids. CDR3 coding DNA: TGTGCCAGCAGTGAAATTTTGAGGACTAGCGGGAGCTACGAGCAGTACTTC. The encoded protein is CASSEILRTSGSYEQYF.